This TCR beta chain emerged from a study of shared clonotypes between healthy human individuals. Germline V lookup: CDR1 SNHLY, CDR2 FYNNEI. Trimming took off 0 bases at V and 7 bases at J, with 8 bases between the two ends. The CDR3 is made up of 13 amino acids. Per sorted-subset replicate PCR, input was roughly 200 ng DNA, representing about 30,000 T cell genomes. Produced via immunoSEQ multiplex PCR; TCRdb's table is partial and in-frame only. Among about 1 million clones listed, under 80% were seen once. The specimen was memory CD4+ T cells sorted from blood. The subset was: CD45RA-negative fraction. The rearrangement links TRBV2 to TRBJ2-3, with D tentatively TRBD1 or TRBD2 (5 bases each). This sequence originates from a man aged 18-30 years in good health. CDR3 residues: CASSEAGENTQYF. The CDR3 DNA follows: TGTGCCAGCAGTGAAGCAGGGGAGAATACGCAGTATTTT.